Below, 10 T cell receptor beta chains from the same sample are listed, as sequenced in a study of shared clonotypes between healthy human individuals. TCRdb's copy holds only in-frame clones and misses some; the assay was immunoSEQ multiplex PCR. The sample has more than 1,200,000 clones, less than 99% seen once. Sample: naive CD4+ T cells sorted from blood. Described subset: CD45RA+ positively selected. These TCRs come from a man aged 25-45 years in good health.

The genes are TRBV28 and TRBJ1-5; the D gene is possibly TRBD1 (5 bases). This CDR3 is 14 amino acids long. V was pared by 3 bases and J by 6 bases, with 12 bases between. From germline, CDR1 is MDHEN and CDR2 SYDVKM. The CDR3 spells CASSLTEVGQPQHF. CDR3 DNA: TGTGCCAGCAGTTTGACAGAGGTCGGTCAGCCCCAGCATTTT.

Remarks on this clone: The identical CDR3 is also encoded by other nucleotide sequences in the sample. The chain employs TRBV5-1 and TRBJ2-7; tentatively, D is TRBD1 or TRBD2 (5 bases each). Germline V gene data show CDR1 as SGHRS and CDR2 as YFSETQ. Trimming left V 3 bases short and J 0 bases short, with 13 bases between. This CDR3 is 15 amino acids long. The CDR3 bases are TGCGCCAGCAGCTCCGGGACGGTCTACTCCTACGAGCAGTACTTC. Amino acids: CASSSGTVYSYEQYF.

The chain couples TRBV5-1 to TRBJ2-7; 9 nucleotides match TRBD2. The V and J ends lost 0 bases and 5 bases, in that order; junction bases with no gene match: 9. CDR1 and CDR2 (germline): SGHRS, YFSETQ. The CDR3 length is 16 residues. The CDR3 DNA follows: TGCGCCAGCAGCTTGGCCCGGGTAGCGGGAGTAGACGAGCAGTACTTC. Translating gives CASSLARVAGVDEQYF.

The chain couples TRBV5-4 to TRBJ2-2; D gene uncertain. The CDR3 has 14 amino acids. V was cut by 4 bases and J by 1 base, with 8 bases left in between. Germline values: CDR1 SGHNT, CDR2 YYREEE (reference sequence). In nucleotides, the CDR3 is TGTGCCAGCAGCGAGGCGAGGAACACCGGGGAGCTGTTTTTT. The encoded protein is CASSEARNTGELFF.

The CDR3 region has the DNA TGTGCCAGCAGTAGGGGACAGCCTTATGGCTACACCTTC. The encoded protein is CASSRGQPYGYTF. The genes are TRBV28 and TRBJ1-2, with 7 bases that match TRBD1. Germline V gene lookup returns CDR1 MDHEN and CDR2 SYDVKM. The CDR3 loop spans 13 amino acids. Trimming cost V 5 bases and J 5 bases; bases outside gene matches: 5.

V usage is TRBV23-1 and J usage is TRBJ2-5; D possibly matches TRBD1 or TRBD2 (7 bases each). TRBV23-1 is an ORF, with its function uncertain. The CDR3 has 14 residues. Trimming shortened V by 4 bases and J by 4 bases, and 13 bases separated the two germline ends. The CDR3 protein is CASSPAGGVETQYF. In nucleotides, the CDR3 is TGCGCCAGCAGTCCGGCAGGGGGGGTAGAGACCCAGTACTTC.

V is TRBV5-1 and J is TRBJ2-1; D perhaps matches TRBD1 (6 bases). From germline, CDR1 is SGHRS and CDR2 YFSETQ. V lost 0 bases, J lost 4 bases, and 8 bases lay in between. This CDR3 has 14 residues. CDR3 DNA: TGCGCCAGCAGCTTGGGACAGGAATACAATGAGCAGTTCTTC. This translates into CASSLGQEYNEQFF.

This clone was counted a single time. The gene calls are TRBV2 and TRBJ1-1, with D uncertain. Germline CDR1 SNHLY, CDR2 FYNNEI. V dropped 2 bases and J dropped 13 bases, with 17 bases sitting between them. CDR3 length: 13 amino acids. CDR3 bases: TGTGCCAGCAGTGAATTATCCCCCCCGAGAGGTTTCTTT. Translating it yields CASSELSPPRGFF.

This chain uses TRBV7-9 with TRBJ2-2; D not resolved. The CDR3 runs to 13 residues. Looked up from germline, CDR1 is SEHNR and CDR2 is FQNEAQ (reference sequence). The germline V and J ends were trimmed by 5 bases and 3 bases, with 7 bases remaining between them. As DNA, the CDR3 is TGTGCCAGCAGCCCCCGAGACACCGGGGAGCTGTTTTTT. The encoded protein is CASSPRDTGELFF.

The chain recombines TRBV6-5 with TRBJ1-2, with D hard to call. The V end lost 6 bases, the J end lost 8 bases, and 13 bases lay between the germline ends. The CDR3 is 12 residues long. CDR1 and CDR2 from the germline V gene are MNHEY and SVGAGI. CDR3 nucleotide sequence: TGTGCCAGCAGCGAATCCCTAGGGGGCTACACCTTC. It is translated as CASSESLGGYTF.